Listed below are T cell receptor beta chains from one sample, sequenced in a study of T cells in Graves' hyperthyroidism and ophthalmopathy. TCRdb ran MiXCR on the multiplex PCR reads and lists one entry per CDR3 protein. The repertoire consists of about 500,000 distinct CDR3 sequences, with 15% to 20% occurring once and the leading ten covering 25% to 35%. Sequenced material: blood. These receptors all stem from a woman younger than 45 with Graves' ophthalmopathy. The CDR3 runs from the conserved cysteine through the conserved F or W. Fields, in order: clone size, V gene, D gene, J gene, CDR3 DNA, CDR3 protein. D genes are given only for firm matches. For some rows the clone size is stated as once, few or many, or as a class when expanded; others skip it.

>many|TRBV2|TRBD1|TRBJ1-5
TGTGCCAGCAGAGAAATACAGGGGGCGCGCAGCAATCAGCCCCAGCATTTT
CASREIQGARSNQPQHF
>many|TRBV7-9|NA|TRBJ2-5
TGTGCCAGCAGCTCTAACATCGGACAGACGTACCAAGAGACCCAGTACTTC
CASSSNIGQTYQETQYF
>many|TRBV30|NA|TRBJ1-2
TGTGCCTGTTGGGACGGGGTCTATGGCTACACCTTC
CACWDGVYGYTF
>few|TRBV10-3|NA|TRBJ1-5
TGTGCCATCAGGGGGACGAATCAGCCCCAGCATTTT
CAIRGTNQPQHF
>NA|TRBV4-2|TRBD2|TRBJ2-5
TGTGCCAGCAGCCAAGGGAGCGGGAGGGAGACCCAGTACTTC
CASSQGSGRETQYF
>few|TRBV10-3|TRBD1|TRBJ2-3
TGTGCCATCAGTGAGCCCACAGGGGGCCATAGCACAGATACGCAGTATTTT
CAISEPTGGHSTDTQYF
>many|TRBV28|NA|TRBJ2-1
TGTGCCAGCAGCAACCTCGTGGCGGGGAATGAGCAGTTCTTC
CASSNLVAGNEQFF
>many|TRBV5-1|TRBD2|TRBJ2-1
TGCGCCAGCAGCTTTTCGAGCGGGATGTCCTACAATGAGCAGTTCTTC
CASSFSSGMSYNEQFF
>NA|TRBV5-4|NA|TRBJ1-3
TGTGCCAGCAGCTTTGGGATTGAGACTTCAGGAAACACCATATATTTT
CASSFGIETSGNTIYF
>NA|TRBV6-1|TRBD2|TRBJ2-2
TGTGCCAGCAAGGGCGGGAGGAAAAACACCGGGGAGCTGTTTTTT
CASKGGRKNTGELFF
>few|TRBV13|NA|TRBJ2-3
TGTGCCAGCAGCTCGCGCCCGATTACGCAGTATTTT
CASSSRPITQYF
>many|TRBV20-1|NA|TRBJ1-2
TGCAGTGCGACGTCGGACTTAGACCCTAACTATGGCTACACCTTC
CSATSDLDPNYGYTF
>few|TRBV5-1|TRBD1|TRBJ2-5
TGCGCCAGCAGCTTGGCGGACAGGTTCCCTGGTATGATTCTGTACTTC
CASSLADRFPGMILYF
>many|TRBV9|NA|TRBJ2-7
TGTGCCAGCAGTCCAGGACTTTTCTACGAGCAGTACTTC
CASSPGLFYEQYF